The T cell receptor beta chain under discussion was sequenced for a study of post-analysis software for immune sequencing data. The CDR3 length is 16 residues. V dropped 0 bases and J dropped 3; count of bases not matched to a gene: 4. CDR1 and CDR2 from the germline V gene are LGHNA and YSLEER. The study's findings and limits: Comparison of patients with controls showed five TRBV segments more frequent in patients, TRBV5-6, TRBV5-1 and TRBV20-1 among them. Relative to controls, patients with multiple sclerosis showed significantly lower normalized Chao1 diversity.

With respect to this clonotype: Its cognate antigen is unknown.

Sequencing libraries made from TCR beta cDNA carried unique molecular identifiers. One entry per CDR3 protein results from TCRdb running MiXCR on the PCR reads. Here the sample spans around 710,000 distinct CDR3 sequences, approximately 44% being singletons. V gene TRBV4-3 combines with J gene TRBJ2-1; TRBD1 aligns across 8 bases. Input material: blood. The origin of this receptor is a girl aged 10 to 17 with multiple sclerosis. Here the CDR3 DNA reads TGCGCCAGCAGCCAAGATGACAGGGGATTCTACAATGAGCAGTTCTTC. It is translated as CASSQDDRGFYNEQFF.